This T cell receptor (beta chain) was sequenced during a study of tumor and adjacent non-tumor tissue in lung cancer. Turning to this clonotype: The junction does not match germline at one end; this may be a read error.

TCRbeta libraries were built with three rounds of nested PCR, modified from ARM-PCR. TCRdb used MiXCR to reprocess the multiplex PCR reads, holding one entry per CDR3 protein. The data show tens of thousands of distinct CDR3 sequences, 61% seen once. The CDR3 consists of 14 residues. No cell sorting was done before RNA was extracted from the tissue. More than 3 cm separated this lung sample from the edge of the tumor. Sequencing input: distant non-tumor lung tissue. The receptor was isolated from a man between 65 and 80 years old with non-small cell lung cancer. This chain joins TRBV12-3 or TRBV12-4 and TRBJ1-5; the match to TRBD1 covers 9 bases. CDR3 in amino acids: CTSNPTGGSQPQHF. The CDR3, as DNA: TGTACCAGCAACCCGACAGGGGGGAGTCAGCCCCAGCATTTT.